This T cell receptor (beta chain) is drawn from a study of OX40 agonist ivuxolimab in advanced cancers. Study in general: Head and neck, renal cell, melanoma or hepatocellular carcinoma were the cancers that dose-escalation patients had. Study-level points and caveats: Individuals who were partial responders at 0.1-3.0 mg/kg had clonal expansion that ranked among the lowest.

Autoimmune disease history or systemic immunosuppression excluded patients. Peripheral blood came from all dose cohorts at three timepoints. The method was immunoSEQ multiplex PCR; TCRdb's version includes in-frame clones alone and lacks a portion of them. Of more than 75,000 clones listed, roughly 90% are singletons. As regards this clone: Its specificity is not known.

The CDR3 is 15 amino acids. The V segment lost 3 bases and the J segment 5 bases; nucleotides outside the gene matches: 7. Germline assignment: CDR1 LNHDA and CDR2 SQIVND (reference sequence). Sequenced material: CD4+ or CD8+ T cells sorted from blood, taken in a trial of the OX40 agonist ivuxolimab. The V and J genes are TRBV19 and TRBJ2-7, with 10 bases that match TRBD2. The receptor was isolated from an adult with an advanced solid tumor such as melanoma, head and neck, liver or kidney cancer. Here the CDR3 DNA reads TGTGCCAGTAGTATTGGGACTAGCGCCCCCGACGAGCAGTACTTC. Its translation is CASSIGTSAPDEQYF.